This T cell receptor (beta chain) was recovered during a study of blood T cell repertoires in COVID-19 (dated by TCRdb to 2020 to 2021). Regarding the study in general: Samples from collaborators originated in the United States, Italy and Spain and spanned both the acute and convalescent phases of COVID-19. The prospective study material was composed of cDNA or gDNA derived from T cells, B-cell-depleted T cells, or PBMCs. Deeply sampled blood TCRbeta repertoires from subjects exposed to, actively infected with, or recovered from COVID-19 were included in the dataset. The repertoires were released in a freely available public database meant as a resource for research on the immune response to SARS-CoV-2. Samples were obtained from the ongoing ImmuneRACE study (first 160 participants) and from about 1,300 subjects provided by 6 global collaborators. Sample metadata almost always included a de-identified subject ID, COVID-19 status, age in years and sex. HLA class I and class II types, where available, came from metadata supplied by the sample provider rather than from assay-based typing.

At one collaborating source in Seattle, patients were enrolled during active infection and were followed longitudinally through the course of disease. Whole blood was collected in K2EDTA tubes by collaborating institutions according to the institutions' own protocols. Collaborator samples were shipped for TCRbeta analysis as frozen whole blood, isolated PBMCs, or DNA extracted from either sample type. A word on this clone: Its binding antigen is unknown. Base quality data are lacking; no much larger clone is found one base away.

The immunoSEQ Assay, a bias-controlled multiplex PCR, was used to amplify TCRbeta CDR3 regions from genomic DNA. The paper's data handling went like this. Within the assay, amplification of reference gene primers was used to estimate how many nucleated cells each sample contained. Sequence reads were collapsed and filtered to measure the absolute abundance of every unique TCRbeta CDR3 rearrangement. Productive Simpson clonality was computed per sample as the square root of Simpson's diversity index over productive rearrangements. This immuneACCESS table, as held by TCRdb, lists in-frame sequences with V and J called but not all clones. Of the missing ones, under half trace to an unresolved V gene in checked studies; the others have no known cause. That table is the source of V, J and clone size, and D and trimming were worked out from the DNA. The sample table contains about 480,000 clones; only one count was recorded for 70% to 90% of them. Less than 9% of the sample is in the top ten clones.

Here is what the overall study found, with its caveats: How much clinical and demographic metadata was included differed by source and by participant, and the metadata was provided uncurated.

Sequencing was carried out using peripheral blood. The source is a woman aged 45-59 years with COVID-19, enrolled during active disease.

This receptor carries the CDR3 CASSQVGSGTQYF. The DNA sequence is given as TGTGCCAGCAGCCAGGTGGGGAGCGGTACGCAGTATTTT. The chain links TRBV7-3 with TRBJ2-3, with a tentative D gene TRBD2 over 5 matching bases. Taken from cysteine to phenylalanine, the CDR3 has 13 residues. The retained sequence is limited to the CDR3, 39 bases, with the frame set at the first base. Sequences SGHTA (CDR1) and FQGTGA (CDR2) are obtained from the germline V gene. Between the V and J ends, shortened by 5 bases and 8 bases respectively, the junction contains 14 bases.